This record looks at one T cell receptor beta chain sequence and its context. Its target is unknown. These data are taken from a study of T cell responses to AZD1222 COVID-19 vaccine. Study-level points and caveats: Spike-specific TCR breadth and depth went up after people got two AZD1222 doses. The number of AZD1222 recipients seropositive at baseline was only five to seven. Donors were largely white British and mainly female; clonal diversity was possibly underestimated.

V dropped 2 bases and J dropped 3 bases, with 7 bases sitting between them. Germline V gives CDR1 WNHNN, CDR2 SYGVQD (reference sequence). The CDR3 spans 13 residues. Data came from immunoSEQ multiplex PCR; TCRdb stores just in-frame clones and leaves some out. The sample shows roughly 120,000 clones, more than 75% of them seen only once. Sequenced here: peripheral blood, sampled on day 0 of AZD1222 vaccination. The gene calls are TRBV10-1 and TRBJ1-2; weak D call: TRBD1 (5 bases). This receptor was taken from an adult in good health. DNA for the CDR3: TGCGCCAGCAGTGAGGGACATGACTATGGCTACACCTTC. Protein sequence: CASSEGHDYGYTF.